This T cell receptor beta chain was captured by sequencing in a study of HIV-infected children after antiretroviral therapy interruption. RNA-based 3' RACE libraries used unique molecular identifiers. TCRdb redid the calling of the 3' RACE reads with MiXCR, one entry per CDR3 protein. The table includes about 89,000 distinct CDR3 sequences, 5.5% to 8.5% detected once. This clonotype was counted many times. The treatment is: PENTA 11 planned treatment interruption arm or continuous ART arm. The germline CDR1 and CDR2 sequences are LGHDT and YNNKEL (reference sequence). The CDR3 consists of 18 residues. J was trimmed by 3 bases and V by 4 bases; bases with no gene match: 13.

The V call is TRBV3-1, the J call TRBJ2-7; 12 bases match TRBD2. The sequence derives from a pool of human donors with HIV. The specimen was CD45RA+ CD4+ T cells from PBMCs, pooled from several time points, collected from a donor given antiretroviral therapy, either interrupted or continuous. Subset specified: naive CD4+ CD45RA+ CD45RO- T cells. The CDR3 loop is CASSPTTSGGSRNYEQYF. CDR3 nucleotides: TGTGCCAGCAGCCCAACGACTAGCGGGGGTTCGCGTAACTACGAGCAGTACTTC.